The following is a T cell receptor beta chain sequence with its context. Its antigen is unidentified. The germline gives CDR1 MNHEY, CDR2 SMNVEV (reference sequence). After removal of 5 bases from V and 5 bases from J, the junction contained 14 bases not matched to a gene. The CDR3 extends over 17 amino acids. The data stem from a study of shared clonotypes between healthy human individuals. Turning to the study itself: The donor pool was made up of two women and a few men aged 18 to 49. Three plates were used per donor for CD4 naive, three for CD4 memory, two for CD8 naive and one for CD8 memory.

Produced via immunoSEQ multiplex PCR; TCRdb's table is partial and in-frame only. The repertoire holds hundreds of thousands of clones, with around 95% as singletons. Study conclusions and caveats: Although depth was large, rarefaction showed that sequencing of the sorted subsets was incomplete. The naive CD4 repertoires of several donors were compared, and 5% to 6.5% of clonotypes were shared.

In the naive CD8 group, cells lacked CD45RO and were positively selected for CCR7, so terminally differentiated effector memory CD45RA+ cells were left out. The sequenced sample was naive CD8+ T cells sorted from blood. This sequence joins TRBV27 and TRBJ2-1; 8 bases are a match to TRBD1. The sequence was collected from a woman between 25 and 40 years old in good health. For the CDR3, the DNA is TGTGCCAGCAGTATACTAACGGGGACAGGCTTTAACAATGAGCAGTTCTTC. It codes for CASSILTGTGFNNEQFF.